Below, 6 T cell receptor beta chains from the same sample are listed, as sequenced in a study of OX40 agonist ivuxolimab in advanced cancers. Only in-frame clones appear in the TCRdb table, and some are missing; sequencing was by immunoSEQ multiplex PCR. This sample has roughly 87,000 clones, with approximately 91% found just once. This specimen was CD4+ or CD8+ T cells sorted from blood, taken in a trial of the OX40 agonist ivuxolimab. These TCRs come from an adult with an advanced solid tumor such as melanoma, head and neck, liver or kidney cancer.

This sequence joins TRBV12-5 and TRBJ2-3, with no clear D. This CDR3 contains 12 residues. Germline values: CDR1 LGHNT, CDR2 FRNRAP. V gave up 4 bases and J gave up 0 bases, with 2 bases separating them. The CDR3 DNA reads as TGTGCTAGTGGTTACAGCACAGATACGCAGTATTTT. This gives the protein CASGYSTDTQYF.

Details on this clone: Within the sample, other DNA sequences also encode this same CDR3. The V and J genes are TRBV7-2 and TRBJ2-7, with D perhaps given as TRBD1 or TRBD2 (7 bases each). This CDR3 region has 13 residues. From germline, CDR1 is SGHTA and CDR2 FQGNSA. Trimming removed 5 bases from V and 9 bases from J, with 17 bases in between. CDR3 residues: CASSRDFRGGQYF. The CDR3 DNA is TGTGCCAGCAGCCGGGACTTCAGGGGGGGGCAGTACTTC.

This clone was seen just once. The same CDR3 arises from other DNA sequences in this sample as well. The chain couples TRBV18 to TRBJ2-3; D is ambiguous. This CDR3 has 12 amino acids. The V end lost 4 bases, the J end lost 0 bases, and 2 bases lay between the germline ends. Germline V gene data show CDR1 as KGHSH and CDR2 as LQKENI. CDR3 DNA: TGTGCCAGCTCACGGAGCACAGATACGCAGTATTTT. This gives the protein CASSRSTDTQYF.

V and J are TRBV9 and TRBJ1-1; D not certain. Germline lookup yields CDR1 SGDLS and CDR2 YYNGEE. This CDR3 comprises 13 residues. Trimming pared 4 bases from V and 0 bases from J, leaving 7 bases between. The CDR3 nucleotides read TGTGCCAGCAGCCAGCGGGTGAACACTGAAGCTTTCTTT. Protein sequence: CASSQRVNTEAFF. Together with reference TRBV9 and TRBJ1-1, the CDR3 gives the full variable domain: DSGVTQTPKHLITATGQRVTLRCSPRSGDLSVYWYQQSLDQGLQFLIQYYNGEERAKGNILERFSAQQFPDLHSELNLSSLELGDSALYFCASSQRVNTEAFFGQGTRLTVV.

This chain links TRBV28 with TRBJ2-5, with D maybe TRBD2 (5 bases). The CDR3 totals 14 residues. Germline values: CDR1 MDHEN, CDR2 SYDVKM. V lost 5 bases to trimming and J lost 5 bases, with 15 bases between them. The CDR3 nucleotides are TGTGCCAGCAGTCTCGGTGGTGGCGGGGAGACCCAGTACTTC. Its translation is CASSLGGGGETQYF.

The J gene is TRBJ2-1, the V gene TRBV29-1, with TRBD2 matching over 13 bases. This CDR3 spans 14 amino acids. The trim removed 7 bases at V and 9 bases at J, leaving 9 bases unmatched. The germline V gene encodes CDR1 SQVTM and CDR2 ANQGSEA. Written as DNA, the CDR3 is TGCAGCGGCCGACTAGCGGGAGGAGATGGTGAGCAGTTCTTC. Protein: CSGRLAGGDGEQFF.